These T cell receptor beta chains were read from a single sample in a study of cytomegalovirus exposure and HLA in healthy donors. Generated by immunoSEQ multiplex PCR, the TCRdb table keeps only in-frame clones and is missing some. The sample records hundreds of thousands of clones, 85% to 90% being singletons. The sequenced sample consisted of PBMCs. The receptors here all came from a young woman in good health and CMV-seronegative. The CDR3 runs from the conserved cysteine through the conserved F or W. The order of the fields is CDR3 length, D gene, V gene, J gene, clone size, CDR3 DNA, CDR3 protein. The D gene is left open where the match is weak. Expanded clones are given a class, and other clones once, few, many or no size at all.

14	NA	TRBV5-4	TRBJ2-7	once	TGTGCCAGCAGCCCGGGTTTGGAGGGCTACGAGCAGTACTTC	CASSPGLEGYEQYF
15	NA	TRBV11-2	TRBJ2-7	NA	TGTGCCAGCAGCCTCAGGCGTCAGATGTCCTACGAGCAGTACTTC	CASSLRRQMSYEQYF
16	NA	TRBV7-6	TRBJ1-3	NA	TGTGCCAGCAGCTTGGGGGCCTTCAAACGAGGAAACACCATATATTTT	CASSLGAFKRGNTIYF
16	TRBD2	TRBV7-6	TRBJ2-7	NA	TGTGCCAGCAGCTTAGCAGGGACTAGCTCCCATCACGAGCAGTACTTC	CASSLAGTSSHHEQYF
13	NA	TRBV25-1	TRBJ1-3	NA	TGTGCCAGCAGTGAATCTGCTGGAAACACCATATATTTT	CASSESAGNTIYF
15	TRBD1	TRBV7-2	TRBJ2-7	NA	TGTGCCAGCAGCTTAAAGACCGGGACAGGGGTCGAGCAGTACTTC	CASSLKTGTGVEQYF
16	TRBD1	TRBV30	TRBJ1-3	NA	TGTGCCTGGGCTACGGACAGGGTTGTGGTAGGAAACACCATATATTTT	CAWATDRVVVGNTIYF
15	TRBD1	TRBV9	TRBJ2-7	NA	TGTGCCAGCAGCGTGTCCGGGACAGGGATTTACGAGCAGTACTTC	CASSVSGTGIYEQYF
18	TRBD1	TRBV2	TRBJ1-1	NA	TGTGCCAGCAGTCGGCGGCGTGGGACAGGGGCGATGAACACTGAAGCTTTCTTT	CASSRRRGTGAMNTEAFF
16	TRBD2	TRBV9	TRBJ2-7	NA	TGTGCCAGCAGCGCTCCGGGCGGACTAGCGGGAGAGGAGCAGTACTTC	CASSAPGGLAGEEQYF
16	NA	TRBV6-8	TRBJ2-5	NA	TGTGCCAGCCGCCCGATCGCAGCGGCTATACAAGAGACCCAGTACTTC	CASRPIAAAIQETQYF
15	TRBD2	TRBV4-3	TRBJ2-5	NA	TGCGCCAGCAGCCAAGAACTAGCGGGAGCAGAGACCCAGTACTTC	CASSQELAGAETQYF
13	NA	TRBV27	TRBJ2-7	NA	TGTGCCAGCAGTTTAGGAGCCAGGGTCGAGCAGTACTTC	CASSLGARVEQYF
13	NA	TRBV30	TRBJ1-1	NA	TGTGCCTGGAGTATGGGGGAGGACACTGAAGCTTTCTTT	CAWSMGEDTEAFF
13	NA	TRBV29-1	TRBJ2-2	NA	TGCAGCGTGCGGGCGGAGAACACCGGGGAGCTGTTTTTT	CSVRAENTGELFF
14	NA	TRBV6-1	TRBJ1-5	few	TGTGCCAGCAGTGAATTGGCCTTGAATCAGCCCCAGCATTTT	CASSELALNQPQHF
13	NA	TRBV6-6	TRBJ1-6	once	TGTGCCAGCAGTCGCACAGGGTTATCACCCCTCCACTTT	CASSRTGLSPLHF
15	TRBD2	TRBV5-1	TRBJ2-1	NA	TGCGCCAGCAGTTCCCTAGCGGGGACCTACAATGAGCAGTTCTTC	CASSSLAGTYNEQFF